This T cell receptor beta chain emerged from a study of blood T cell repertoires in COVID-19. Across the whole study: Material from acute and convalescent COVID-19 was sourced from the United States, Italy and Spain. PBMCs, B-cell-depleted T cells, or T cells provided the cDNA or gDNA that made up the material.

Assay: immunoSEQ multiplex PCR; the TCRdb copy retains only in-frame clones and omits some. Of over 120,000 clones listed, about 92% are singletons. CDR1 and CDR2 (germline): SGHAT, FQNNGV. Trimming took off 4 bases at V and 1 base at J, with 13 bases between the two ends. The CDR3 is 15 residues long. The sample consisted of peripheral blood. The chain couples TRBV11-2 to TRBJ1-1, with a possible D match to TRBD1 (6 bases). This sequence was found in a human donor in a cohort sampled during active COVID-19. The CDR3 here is CASSSTGNGNTEAFF. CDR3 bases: TGTGCCAGCAGCTCAACAGGGAATGGGAACACTGAAGCTTTCTTT.